This TCR beta chain was identified in a study of early T cells in non-severe SARS-CoV-2 infection. Whole-study context: Sequencing of unsorted whole blood was done on bulk RNA, leaving chains unpaired. General study results and limits: In VDJdb matching, anti-spike CD8 responses were favored while private and CD4 specificities went missing.

The library protocol tagged individual cDNA molecules with unique molecular identifiers. TCRdb passed the 5' RACE reads through MiXCR, listing each CDR3 protein once. The data show under 95,000 distinct CDR3 sequences, about 12% seen once. A note on this clonotype: What it binds is not known.

V lost 7 bases, J lost 3 bases, and 7 bases stayed unmatched. The germline V gene has CDR1 SGHRS and CDR2 YFSETQ. The CDR3 is 14 residues long. V usage is TRBV5-1 and J usage is TRBJ2-3; 8 positions agree with TRBD2. The source is an adult who was a healthcare worker with PCR-confirmed SARS-CoV-2 infection or an uninfected control (not recorded which). The sequencing sample was made of whole blood. The chain's CDR3 is CASFWGGRTDTQYF. The CDR3 coding sequence is TGCGCCAGCTTCTGGGGCGGGAGGACAGATACGCAGTATTTT.